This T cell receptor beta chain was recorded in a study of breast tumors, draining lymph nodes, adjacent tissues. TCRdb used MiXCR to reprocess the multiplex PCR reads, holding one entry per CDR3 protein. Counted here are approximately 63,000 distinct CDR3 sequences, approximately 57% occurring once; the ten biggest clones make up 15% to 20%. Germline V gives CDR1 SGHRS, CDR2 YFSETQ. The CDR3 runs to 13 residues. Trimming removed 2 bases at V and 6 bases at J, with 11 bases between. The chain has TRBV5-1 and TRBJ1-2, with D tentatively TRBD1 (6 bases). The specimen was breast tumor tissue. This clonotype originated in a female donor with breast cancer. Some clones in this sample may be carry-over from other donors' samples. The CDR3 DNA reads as TGCGCCAGCAGCTTACAGGGCGCCCATGGCTACACCTTC. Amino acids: CASSLQGAHGYTF.